This T cell receptor (beta chain) was sequenced for a study of cytomegalovirus exposure and HLA in healthy donors. V was trimmed by 7 bases and J by 1 base, leaving 14 bases between them. CDR1 SQVTM and CDR2 ANQGSEA come from the germline V gene. The CDR3 runs to 14 residues. The PCR contained 60 Vbeta and 13 Jbeta primers. TCRdb's table, derived via immunoSEQ multiplex PCR, lists solely in-frame clones and lacks some. The table shows roughly 82,000 clones, with approximately 72% occurring only once. Sequencing was carried out using PBMCs. This sequence was found in a woman in her thirties or forties in good health and CMV-seropositive. This chain connects TRBV29-1 to TRBJ1-3; D possibly corresponds to TRBD1 (6 bases). DNA of the CDR3: TGCAGCGCCCAGAGTCAGGGGTCTGGAAACACCATATATTTT. This sequence encodes CSAQSQGSGNTIYF.